These 22 T cell receptor beta chains were all obtained from the same sample, sequenced in a study of tumor-infiltrating lymphocytes in primary liver carcinoma. Investigators took RNA and DNA out together from about 21-30 mg of unsorted bulk tissue. Making TCR beta cDNA involved approximately 530 ng total RNA and a constant-region primer. Sequencing libraries for TCR beta derived from three nested multiplex PCR rounds that used slightly modified ARM-PCR. Running roughly 10 cycles apiece, the first two PCR rounds relied on TRBV1-TRBV30 forward primers together with a C-beta reverse primer. From the multiplex PCR reads, TCRdb called clonotypes with MiXCR, one entry per CDR3 protein. The sample records more than 100,000 distinct CDR3 sequences, around two thirds being singletons. Sequenced: tumor-adjacent normal liver tissue. These receptors originate from a woman aged 55-70 years with primary liver carcinoma and hepatitis B virus infection.

Worth noting for this clonotype: Germline and junction disagree at one end, which may indicate a read error. The chain links TRBV11-2 to TRBJ2-1; 12 bases align to TRBD2. Germline CDR1 is SGHAT and CDR2 is FQNNGV. The CDR3 is 15 amino acids. DNA of the CDR3: TGTGCCCGCAGTCACACACTAGCGGGAGGCGATGAACAGTTCTTC. It is translated as CARSHTLAGGDEQFF. Variable domain in full (rest from reference TRBV11-2 and TRBJ2-1): EAGVAQSPRYKIIEKRQSVAFWCNPISGHATLYWYQQILGQGPKLLIQFQNNGVVDDSQLPKDRFSAERLKGVDSTLKIQPAKLEDSAVYLCARSHTLAGGDEQFFGPGTRLTVL.

Comment on this clonotype: Given the absence of the conserved phenylalanine or tryptophan at the CDR3 end, a read error is likely. Because the CDR3's place on the DNA is in doubt, the DNA is left out and the CDR3 is given as listed by TCRdb. The rearrangement joins TRBV12-3 or TRBV12-4 to TRBJ2-1. The CDR3 spans 11 residues, counting both ends. The CDR3 sequence is CASSSELFSDL.

For this clonotype: The junction differs from germline at one of its ends, possibly a read error. The chain has TRBV29-1 and TRBJ2-2; 7 bases are shared with TRBD2. This CDR3 has 14 residues. Germline loops: CDR1 SQVTM, CDR2 ANQGSEA. The CDR3 protein is CSAWGGRNTGELLF. CDR3 nucleotides: TGCAGCGCCTGGGGCGGGAGAAACACGGGGGAGCTGTTGTTT.

This clonotype was recorded a few times. A much more abundant neighbour one base away suggests this may be a read error. The V gene is TRBV29-1, the J gene TRBJ2-3, with a weak D call TRBD2 (7 bases). The V gene's germline CDR1 is SQVTM and CDR2 ANQGSEA. V was clipped by 3 bases and J by 4 bases, with 14 bases between them. The CDR3 runs 14 residues. CDR3 loop: CSVDPPGGADTQYF. In DNA form, the CDR3 reads TGCAGCGTTGACCCCCCGGGGGGCGCAGATACGCAGTATTTT.

At least ten counts were recorded for this clonotype. The chain is built from TRBV28 and TRBJ2-3; D unresolved. This CDR3 has 17 residues. CDR1 is MDHEN, CDR2 SYDVKM, per germline. Trimming cost V 7 bases and J 2 bases, with 22 bases left between them. The CDR3 reads CASTPPGRNQNTDTQYF. The DNA of the CDR3 is TGTGCCAGCACCCCGCCTGGACGGAATCAGAACACAGATACGCAGTATTTT.

A remark on this clonotype: A much more abundant neighbour one base away suggests this may be a read error. No conserved phenylalanine or tryptophan ends this CDR3, so it is likely a read error. This chain uses TRBV30 with TRBJ2-5, with 7 bases identical to TRBD1. Germline V lookup: CDR1 GTSNPN, CDR2 SVGIG (reference sequence). The V gene end was trimmed by 4 bases and the J gene end by 5 bases; junction bases not matched to a gene: 10. The CDR3 spans 14 residues. CDR3 protein: CAWKHQTGLETQYL. DNA of the CDR3: TGTGCCTGGAAACATCAGACAGGGTTGGAGACCCAGTACCTC.

Note on this clonotype: A clone one base away is much larger, so this may be a read error. The chain combines TRBV6-1 with TRBJ2-7; possible D gene TRBD1, 5 bases. Germline V CDR1 and CDR2: MNHNS, SASEGT. The CDR3 contains 15 residues. Written as DNA, the CDR3 is TGTGCCAGCAGTGAAGGTCCCAGGGTAAGCTACGGGCAGTACTTC. Amino acids: CASSEGPRVSYGQYF.

Notes on this clonotype: A read error may produce the germline difference seen at one junction end. V and J are TRBV4-1 and TRBJ1-1, with a tentative D call TRBD1 (6 bases). Germline V gives CDR1 MGHRA, CDR2 YSYEKL. The CDR3 totals 19 residues. In nucleotides, the CDR3 is TGCGCCAGTAGCCAAGCCGGCTGGGGGGCCTCTCCGATGAACACTGAAACTTTCTTT. Amino acid sequence: CASSQAGWGASPMNTETFF.

This clonotype was seen ten or more times. The J gene is TRBJ2-5, the V gene TRBV5-1; TRBD2 agrees at 13 bases. V was pared by 0 bases and J by 6 bases, with 5 bases of the junction left unmatched. The CDR3 totals 16 residues. Germline-derived CDR1 and CDR2 are SGHRS and YFSETQ. The CDR3 DNA is TGCGCCAGCAGCTTGGGACTAGCGGGAGGAGGAAAGACCCAGTACTTC. Its protein is CASSLGLAGGGKTQYF.

This clonotype appeared many times. The CDR3: CSATGQLQETQYF. The CDR3 region has the DNA TGCAGCGCTACGGGACAGCTCCAAGAGACCCAGTACTTC. The rearrangement links TRBV29-1 to TRBJ2-5, with 7 bases fitting TRBD1. Germline values: CDR1 SQVTM, CDR2 ANQGSEA. J gave up 1 base and V 7 bases, and 6 bases lay outside the gene matches. This CDR3 has 13 residues.

As for this clonotype: One junction end does not reproduce the germline sequence, and a read error may be involved. The gene calls are TRBV6-5 and TRBJ2-3, with TRBD2 matching over 8 bases. This CDR3 comprises 14 residues. CDR1 and CDR2 (germline): MNHEY, SVGAGI. The CDR3 reads CASSPLADTNTQYF. The CDR3 DNA follows: TGTGCCAGCAGTCCACTAGCGGACACAAATACGCAATATTTT.

About this clonotype itself: One end of the junction fails to match germline, which may point to a read error. The rearrangement uses TRBV11-2 and TRBJ2-1; D might be TRBD2 (5 bases). The CDR3 is made up of 15 amino acids. Germline loops: CDR1 SGHAT, CDR2 FQNNGV. CDR3 amino acids: CAISLEASLYNGQFF. In DNA, the CDR3 is TGTGCCATCAGCTTAGAGGCTAGCCTCTACAATGGGCAGTTCTTC.

This clonotype was counted only a few times. The J gene is TRBJ1-3, the V gene TRBV7-9, with TRBD1 as a possible D gene (6 bases). Germline V gives CDR1 SEHNR, CDR2 FQNEAQ (reference sequence). The CDR3 length is 15 residues. Trimming removed 5 bases at V and 2 bases at J, with 13 bases between. CDR3 sequence: CASSTAGGPGNTIYF. The CDR3 DNA reads as TGTGCCAGCAGCACCGCGGGGGGCCCTGGAAACACCATATATTTT.

This clonotype was observed many times. The chain is built from TRBV6-2 or TRBV6-3 and TRBJ2-3, with D possibly matching TRBD2 (5 bases). V dropped 6 bases and J dropped 3 bases, with 13 bases sitting between them. Germline V lookup: CDR1 MNHEY, CDR2 SVGEGT. There are 14 residues in the CDR3. In DNA, the CDR3 is TGTGCCAGCAGACTAGACTCGTGGACAGATACGCAGTATTTT. Its translation is CASRLDSWTDTQYF.

Many counts were recorded for this clonotype. The chain combines TRBV28 with TRBJ2-1; D is undetermined. The V and J ends lost 7 bases and 5 bases respectively, with 18 bases between them. There are 15 residues in the CDR3. The germline V gene has CDR1 MDHEN and CDR2 SYDVKM. The CDR3 here is CASTKALYRNNEQFF. CDR3 in DNA: TGTGCCAGCACCAAAGCCCTTTATCGAAACAATGAGCAGTTCTTC.

As for this clonotype: With a much larger clone just one base away, this may be a read error. The rearrangement links TRBV5-1 to TRBJ2-3; 12 positions agree with TRBD2. V trimming: 7 bases; J trimming: 6 bases; junction bases outside the gene matches: 15. Germline CDR1 is SGHRS and CDR2 is YFSETQ. The CDR3 is made up of 17 amino acids. Written as DNA, the CDR3 is TGCGCCAGCGGCCCAAGACTAGCGGGAGATCTTCGGGATACGCAGTATTTT. Protein: CASGPRLAGDLRDTQYF.

On this clonotype: Because the CDR3 is missing its conserved closing phenylalanine or tryptophan, this is likely a read error. The V call is TRBV12-3 or TRBV12-4, the J call TRBJ1-4, with TRBD1 matching over 9 bases. The ends lost 9 bases at V and 2 bases at J; junction bases unmatched: 7. This CDR3 comprises 15 residues. The CDR3, as DNA: TGTGCCAGAAGCCCGGGACAGGGTACTAATGAAAAACTGTTTTCT. It encodes CARSPGQGTNEKLFS.

On this clonotype itself: Sequence at one end of the junction differs from germline and may be a read error. CDR3 in DNA: TGCAGCGTCCTCGAACTAGCGGCCCGACCCTACGAACAGTACTTC. As protein: CSVLELAARPYEQYF. V is TRBV29-1 and J is TRBJ2-7; 8 nucleotides match TRBD2. The CDR3 sequence is 15 residues long. In germline, CDR1 is SQVTM, CDR2 ANQGSEA.

Regarding this clonotype: Mismatch with germline at one junction end may stem from a read error. The V call is TRBV5-1, the J call TRBJ2-7; D unresolved. The CDR3 covers 14 residues. The germline CDR1 and CDR2 sequences are SGHRS and YFSETQ. The CDR3 region is CANSLQSRAYEQYF. The CDR3 DNA reads as TGCGCCAACAGCCTTCAGTCCCGTGCCTACGAGCAGTACTTC.

On this clonotype itself: One end of the junction varies from germline; a read error may be responsible. This chain links TRBV11-2 with TRBJ2-2; D may correspond to TRBD1 or TRBD2 (5 bases each). CDR1 and CDR2 from the germline V gene are SGHAT and FQNNGV. The CDR3 extends over 13 amino acids. The CDR3 bases are TGTGCCAGCAGCTCTGTAGGGGCCTGGGAGCTGCTTTTT. This sequence encodes CASSSVGAWELLF.

The V and J genes are TRBV9 and TRBJ2-2, with 7 bases aligning to TRBD2. Germline V gene data show CDR1 as SGDLS and CDR2 as YYNGEE. The trim removed 0 bases at V and 3 bases at J, leaving 11 bases unmatched. The CDR3 extends over 18 amino acids. The DNA of the CDR3 is TGTGCCAGCAGCGTAGGGAACACCTACGGGGGGTACACCGGGGAGCTGTTTTTT. Translating it yields CASSVGNTYGGYTGELFF.

As to this clonotype: The junction shows a germline mismatch at one end, possibly a read error. The rearrangement uses TRBV7-9 and TRBJ1-1; D gene unclear. Germline V CDR1 and CDR2: SEHNR, FQNEAQ (reference sequence). This CDR3 is 15 amino acids long. CDR3 residues: CVSSLTRYRNTEAFF. CDR3 nucleotides: TGTGTCAGCAGCTTAACGAGGTACAGAAACACTGAAGCTTTCTTT.